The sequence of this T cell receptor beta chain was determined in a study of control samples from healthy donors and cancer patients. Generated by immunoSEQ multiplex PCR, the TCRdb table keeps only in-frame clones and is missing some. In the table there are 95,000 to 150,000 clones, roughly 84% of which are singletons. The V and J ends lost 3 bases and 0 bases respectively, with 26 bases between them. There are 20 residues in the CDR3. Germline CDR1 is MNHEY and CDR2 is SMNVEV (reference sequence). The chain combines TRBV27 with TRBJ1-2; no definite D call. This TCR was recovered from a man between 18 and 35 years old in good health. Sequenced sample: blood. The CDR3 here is CASSFGRATPDLGANYGYTF. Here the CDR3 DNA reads TGTGCCAGCAGTTTTGGGAGGGCTACTCCTGACCTTGGAGCTAACTATGGCTACACCTTC.